One TCR beta chain is described in this entry. The source of the sample is a study of blood T cell repertoires in COVID-19. Background on the study: Both acute and convalescent COVID-19 samples were obtained from the United States, Italy and Spain.

The data were produced by immunoSEQ multiplex PCR, yet TCRdb's version contains in-frame clones alone and is incomplete. The table lists about 160,000 clones, 65% to 85% of them singletons. The CDR3 has 15 amino acids. V shed 3 bases, J shed 2 bases, and the junction held 2 bases outside the gene matches. Looked up from germline, CDR1 is SEHNR and CDR2 is FQNEAQ (reference sequence). The rearrangement links TRBV7-9 to TRBJ1-3; 9 bases match TRBD1. The clonotype comes from an elderly woman with acute or convalescent COVID-19. Sequenced material: peripheral blood. The CDR3 protein is CASSLTGGAGNTIYF. The DNA of the CDR3 is TGTGCCAGCAGCTTGACAGGGGGAGCTGGAAACACCATATATTTT.